Below are 32 T cell receptor beta chains sequenced from a single sample in a study of tumor T cells in aggressive B-cell lymphoma. Profiled with immunoSEQ multiplex PCR; TCRdb holds only in-frame clones, not every one. The data show about 5,600 clones, with 82% seen just once and roughly 2.8% held by the top ten. Sample: tumor tissue. Source of these receptors: an adult with diffuse large B cell lymphoma.

This chain links TRBV6-1 with TRBJ2-5; D is undetermined. The germline V gene has CDR1 MNHNS and CDR2 SASEGT. Between the trimmed V and J ends, which lost 7 bases and 5 bases, there was a span of 5 bases. The CDR3 is 10 residues long. CDR3 DNA: TGTGCCAGCAAACTCGAGACCCAGTACTTC. Protein sequence: CASKLETQYF.

In this sample, this clone turned up once. The chain couples TRBV29-1 to TRBJ2-1; D is perhaps TRBD2 (6 bases). The CDR3 has 12 amino acids. V shed 2 bases and J shed 12 bases, with 14 bases lying between them. The germline V gene encodes CDR1 SQVTM and CDR2 ANQGSEA. The CDR3 nucleotides are TGCAGCGTTGAATTGCGGGGAAGGGGGCAGTTCTTC. Amino acid sequence: CSVELRGRGQFF.

The chain joins TRBV6-5 to TRBJ1-2; 8 positions agree with TRBD1. Germline V CDR1 and CDR2: MNHEY, SVGAGI. The J segment lost 10 bases and the V segment lost 2 bases, leaving 6 bases of the junction unmatched. The CDR3 contains 13 residues. CDR3 nucleotide sequence: TGTGCCAGCAGTTACCGCGGACAGGGTGACTACACCTTC. Translated, it gives CASSYRGQGDYTF.

This clone was detected only a few times. The chain links TRBV29-1 to TRBJ2-2, with 8 bases fitting TRBD1. CDR3 length: 15 amino acids. Trimming at V came to 2 bases and at J to 6 bases, leaving 8 bases not matched to a gene. Germline V gene sequence: CDR1 SQVTM, CDR2 ANQGSEA. The CDR3 is CSVEQGDRGPGELFF. The CDR3, as DNA: TGCAGCGTTGAACAGGGAGACAGGGGACCCGGGGAGCTGTTTTTT.

This chain joins TRBV6-4 and TRBJ2-3; tentative D call: TRBD1 (6 bases). Between the trimmed V and J ends, which lost 4 bases and 3 bases, there was a span of 14 bases. There are 15 residues in the CDR3. CDR1 and CDR2 from the germline V gene are MRHNA and SNTAGT. The CDR3 bases are TGTGCCAGCAGTGCGAACGCAGGGGAGACAGATACGCAGTATTTT. This translates into CASSANAGETDTQYF.

The table lists this clone with a count of one. This rearrangement joins TRBV6-1 to TRBJ2-1; 7 nucleotides align to TRBD2. From germline, CDR1 is MNHNS and CDR2 SASEGT. Unmatched junction bases numbered 4, after V lost 4 bases and J lost 10 bases. The CDR3 runs to 12 residues. The CDR3 loop is CASSAGGGEQFF. The DNA for the CDR3 is TGTGCCAGCAGTGCCGGCGGGGGAGAGCAGTTCTTC.

This rearrangement joins TRBV19 to TRBJ1-1; TRBD1 agrees at 7 bases. There are 15 residues in the CDR3. CDR1 LNHDA and CDR2 SQIVND come from the germline V gene (reference sequence). V gave up 4 bases and J gave up 2 bases; unmatched junction bases: 7. The DNA of the CDR3 is TGTGCCAGTAGTACTACCGGGACAGATAACACTGAAGCTTTCTTT. Translated, it gives CASSTTGTDNTEAFF.

The V gene is TRBV7-9, the J gene TRBJ1-2, with D possibly TRBD1 on 5 matching bases. The CDR3 is 16 amino acids. Trimming shortened V by 1 base and J by 8 bases, and 20 bases separated the two germline ends. CDR1 and CDR2 from the germline V gene are SEHNR and FQNEAQ (reference sequence). The CDR3 DNA is TGTGCCAGCAGCTTAGTGCGGGGCCGTCCGTCCCGGGGCTACACCTTC. It encodes CASSLVRGRPSRGYTF.

This chain links TRBV19 with TRBJ2-3; TRBD2 might be the D (5 bases). Germline-derived CDR1 and CDR2 are LNHDA and SQIVND (reference sequence). This CDR3 region has 15 residues. Trimming shortened V by 1 base and J by 7 bases, and 15 bases separated the two germline ends. The CDR3 coding sequence is TGTGCCAGTAGTATAGGCGGGCATACCTTTTATACGCAGTATTTT. Amino acids: CASSIGGHTFYTQYF.

V is TRBV2 and J is TRBJ2-1, with 10 bases fitting TRBD2. The CDR3 consists of 18 residues. V dropped 7 bases and J dropped 4; count of bases not matched to a gene: 16. The V gene's germline CDR1 is SNHLY and CDR2 FYNNEI. The CDR3 coding sequence is TGTGCCAGCAAGAACGACAGAGCGGGAGGGCCAATTTACAATGAGCAGTTCTTC. Protein sequence: CASKNDRAGGPIYNEQFF.

The chain carries TRBV11-3 and TRBJ2-3; no firm D call. The V gene lost 3 bases and the J gene lost 6 bases, with 7 bases spanning the gap. CDR1 and CDR2 (germline): SGHNT, YENEEA. The length of the CDR3 is 12 residues. The CDR3 DNA reads as TGTGCCAGCAGCTTGTCCTATGATACGCAGTATTTT. Its translation is CASSLSYDTQYF.

V gene TRBV19 combines with J gene TRBJ2-2; the D gene is possibly TRBD2 (6 bases). The ends were cut back, 5 bases at V and 5 bases at J, with 12 bases in the middle. The CDR3 sequence is 14 residues long. CDR1 LNHDA and CDR2 SQIVND come from the germline V gene (reference sequence). For the CDR3, the DNA is TGTGCCAGTAGTTTTGACAGCGGGACCGGGGAGCTGTTTTTT. It yields the protein CASSFDSGTGELFF.

The chain recombines TRBV27 with TRBJ1-1; 8 positions agree with TRBD1. The CDR3 totals 15 residues. Germline-derived CDR1 and CDR2 are MNHEY and SMNVEV (reference sequence). V trimming: 4 bases; J trimming: 5 bases; junction bases outside the gene matches: 9. CDR3 nucleotide sequence: TGTGCCAGCAGTTCATCAGGGGGCCAAGGGACTGAAGCTTTCTTT. Protein: CASSSSGGQGTEAFF.

This chain links TRBV28 with TRBJ1-2; 7 bases fit TRBD1. V dropped 3 bases and J dropped 2; count of bases not matched to a gene: 6. CDR3 size: 15 residues. Germline-derived CDR1 and CDR2 are MDHEN and SYDVKM. CDR3 sequence: CASSFYPQGNYGYTF. In nucleotides, the CDR3 is TGTGCCAGCAGTTTCTACCCACAGGGGAACTATGGCTACACCTTC.

This clone was detected only a few times. The chain couples TRBV2 to TRBJ1-5; D is unresolved. The CDR3 extends over 14 amino acids. Trimming took off 6 bases at V and 6 bases at J, with 15 bases between the two ends. CDR1 and CDR2 from the germline V gene are SNHLY and FYNNEI. CDR3: CASRDGISGQPQHF. The CDR3 DNA follows: TGTGCCAGCAGAGACGGGATTTCTGGTCAGCCCCAGCATTTT.

The chain is built from TRBV28 and TRBJ2-1, with a possible D match to TRBD1 (5 bases). The germline V and J ends were trimmed by 3 bases and 5 bases, with 8 bases remaining between them. The CDR3 is made up of 13 amino acids. The germline V gene has CDR1 MDHEN and CDR2 SYDVKM. Here the CDR3 DNA reads TGTGCCAGCAGTTTTGGGGCACACAATGAGCAGTTCTTC. This encodes CASSFGAHNEQFF.

This clone is a singleton in its sample. The V call is TRBV6-6, the J call TRBJ1-4, with 7 positions matching TRBD1. The length of the CDR3 is 15 residues. Germline V gene sequence: CDR1 MNHNY, CDR2 SVGAGI (reference sequence). The V gene end was trimmed by 6 bases and the J gene end by 3 bases; junction bases not matched to a gene: 7. CDR3 DNA sequence: TGTGCCAGCAGGGACGGACAGGCATCTAATGAAAAACTGTTTTTT. Translated: CASRDGQASNEKLFF.

The chain joins TRBV6-1 to TRBJ2-7; D is possibly TRBD1 (6 bases). This CDR3 spans 13 amino acids. Germline loops: CDR1 MNHNS, CDR2 SASEGT. The germline V and J ends were trimmed by 6 bases and 2 bases, with 11 bases remaining between them. CDR3 in DNA: TGTGCCAGCAGCCGGGACATAGCCTACGAGCAGTACTTC. Amino acid sequence: CASSRDIAYEQYF.

The chain employs TRBV9 and TRBJ2-1, with 9 bases lining up with TRBD2. V shed 4 bases, J shed 6 bases, and the junction held 8 bases outside the gene matches. This CDR3 is 15 amino acids long. CDR1 and CDR2 (germline): SGDLS, YYNGEE. The CDR3: CASSPGLARANEQFF. The CDR3 coding sequence is TGTGCCAGCAGCCCCGGACTAGCGCGCGCCAATGAGCAGTTCTTC.

This clone has more than one count but fewer than ten. The chain couples TRBV6-5 to TRBJ2-2; unclear D gene. V was pared by 6 bases and J by 5 bases, with 7 bases between. The germline CDR1 and CDR2 sequences are MNHEY and SVGAGI. This CDR3 comprises 12 residues. DNA for the CDR3: TGTGCCAGCAGCTTCCCGACCGGGGAGCTGTTTTTT. Its protein product is CASSFPTGELFF.

Concerning this clone itself: An end of the junction differs from the germline gene, which may be a read error. V gene TRBV6-5 combines with J gene TRBJ1-5; the match to TRBD1 covers 8 bases. The CDR3 has 15 amino acids. Germline CDR1 MNHEY, CDR2 SVGAGI. The CDR3 region has the DNA TGTGCCAGCAGTCGTGGACAGGGACGGAACCAGCCCCGGCATTTT. It yields the protein CASSRGQGRNQPRHF.

The chain is built from TRBV6-6 and TRBJ1-5, with TRBD1 matching 9 bases. The CDR3 is 14 residues long. Trimming cost V 6 bases and J 5 bases; bases outside gene matches: 5. CDR1 is MNHNY, CDR2 SVGAGI, per germline (reference sequence). The CDR3 spells CASSRDRVDQPQHF. The CDR3 coding sequence is TGTGCCAGCAGCCGGGACAGGGTCGATCAGCCCCAGCATTTT.

The gene calls are TRBV28 and TRBJ2-1, with D unresolved. V lost 4 bases and J 1 base, leaving 11 bases between the germline ends. Germline CDR1 and CDR2: MDHEN and SYDVKM. The CDR3 is 15 amino acids. DNA for the CDR3: TGTGCCAGCAGTTCTAAGCGCGGTTCCTACAATGAGCAGTTCTTC. Encoded protein: CASSSKRGSYNEQFF.

As regards this clone: One end of the junction varies from germline; a read error may be responsible. The rearrangement links TRBV5-1 to TRBJ2-1; possible D gene TRBD2, 5 bases. This CDR3 spans 13 amino acids. The germline CDR1 and CDR2 sequences are SGHRS and YFSETQ. In DNA, the CDR3 is TGCGCCAGCAGCTTGGACGTCTCAGCCCGACTACTCTTC. Protein product: CASSLDVSARLLF. Drawing the rest from reference TRBV5-1 and TRBJ2-1, the complete variable domain is KAGVTQTPRYLIKTRGQQVTLSCSPISGHRSVSWYQQTPGQGLQFLFEYFSETQRNKGNFPGRFSGRQFSNSRSEMNVSTLELGDSALYLCASSLDVSARLLFGPGTRLTVL.

The rearrangement links TRBV7-2 to TRBJ2-5; TRBD1 matches 9 bases. With the DNA end fitting TRBJ2-7 better, the J assignment may be wrong. The CDR3 totals 14 residues. From germline, CDR1 is SGHTA and CDR2 FQGNSA. CDR3 DNA sequence: TGTGCCAGCAGGTCCGGGACAGGGTCCTACGAGCAGTACTTC. Its protein product is CASRSGTGSYEQYF.

This chain joins TRBV6-5 and TRBJ2-7; D may be TRBD2 (5 bases). Trimming cost V 7 bases and J 0 bases, with 7 bases left between them. Germline CDR1 MNHEY, CDR2 SVGAGI. The CDR3 length is 12 residues. The CDR3 nucleotides read TGTGCCAGCACGGGGTCCTCCTACGAGCAGTACTTC. It is translated as CASTGSSYEQYF.

This clone was recorded a few times. The CDR3 DNA follows: TGCGCCAGCAGCTTGGCCGGGACAGGGTCCCGCGAGCAGTACTTC. Translation gives CASSLAGTGSREQYF. J is TRBJ2-7 and V is TRBV5-1, with 9 bases identical to TRBD1. Losses at the gene ends were 0 bases for V and 6 bases for J; bases not matched to a gene: 7. The CDR3 is 15 residues long. The germline V gene has CDR1 SGHRS and CDR2 YFSETQ.

This clone was seen more than once but under ten times. Other DNA sequences in the same sample also yield this CDR3. The rearrangement uses TRBV28 and TRBJ1-2; 9 bases fit TRBD1. J was trimmed by 4 bases and V by 8 bases; bases with no gene match: 8. The CDR3 covers 14 residues. Germline loops: CDR1 MDHEN, CDR2 SYDVKM. The CDR3 sequence is CASDIGTGSYGYTF. The CDR3, as DNA: TGTGCCAGCGATATTGGGACAGGGAGCTATGGCTACACCTTC.

V is TRBV2 and J is TRBJ2-3; 10 positions match TRBD2. The length of the CDR3 is 15 residues. Germline assignment: CDR1 SNHLY and CDR2 FYNNEI. With V trimmed by 3 bases and J by 8 bases, 8 bases remained unmatched. CDR3 DNA sequence: TGTGCCAGCAGTGAGGGACTAGCGTCCGGAGCTACGCAGTATTTT. Protein sequence: CASSEGLASGATQYF.

The chain recombines TRBV10-3 with TRBJ2-2; TRBD2 might be the D (6 bases). Germline CDR1 is ENHRY and CDR2 is SYGVKD. Trimming removed 4 bases at V and 3 bases at J, with 12 bases between. This CDR3 spans 15 amino acids. CDR3 DNA sequence: TGTGCCATCAGTGGGAGGGGATTGGACACCGGGGAGCTGTTTTTT. Its protein is CAISGRGLDTGELFF.

This chain connects TRBV11-3 to TRBJ2-5; no clear D. Germline V gene lookup returns CDR1 SGHNT and CDR2 YENEEA. The CDR3 extends over 16 amino acids. Trimming stripped 1 base from V and 0 bases from J, with 12 bases between. The CDR3 is CASSLGSHTDQETQYF. CDR3 in DNA: TGTGCCAGCAGCTTAGGGAGCCACACGGACCAAGAGACCCAGTACTTC.

The chain couples TRBV28 to TRBJ2-1; 9 bases are a match to TRBD2. Unmatched junction bases numbered 13, after V lost 6 bases and J lost 7 bases. The CDR3 is made up of 16 amino acids. The germline V gene encodes CDR1 MDHEN and CDR2 SYDVKM. The CDR3 loop reads CASSIGQAGGGNEQFF. The DNA of the CDR3 is TGTGCCAGCAGCATCGGGCAAGCGGGAGGAGGGAATGAGCAGTTCTTC.